Shown below are 29 T cell receptor beta chains from a single sample sequenced in a study of pediatric ulcerative colitis. The rectum was sampled with one to two pinch biopsies at colonoscopy. Clones were sequenced by immunoSEQ multiplex PCR, and TCRdb holds only the in-frame ones, with some missing. The table has tens of thousands of clones, about 78% seen once. The sample comprised gut tissue. The origin of the receptors is a girl aged 5 to 17 with moderate ulcerative colitis.

In this sample, this clone turned up a few times. The chain joins TRBV2 to TRBJ1-2; 10 bases line up with TRBD1. The CDR3 is 15 amino acids. CDR1 and CDR2 from the germline V gene are SNHLY and FYNNEI. With V trimmed by 5 bases and J by 2 bases, 5 bases remained unmatched. DNA for the CDR3: TGTGCCAGCAGTCTCGACAGGGGGCTAAACTATGGCTACACCTTC. It encodes CASSLDRGLNYGYTF.

The chain employs TRBV4-2 and TRBJ2-5; 8 positions agree with TRBD1. Germline V lookup: CDR1 LGHNA, CDR2 YNFKEQ. The junction had 6 bases not matched to a gene; V was cut back by 4 bases and J by 5 bases. The CDR3 has 14 residues. The CDR3 nucleotides read TGTGCCAGCAGCCCAACAGGGGGACAGGAGACCCAGTACTTC. This sequence encodes CASSPTGGQETQYF.

This chain connects TRBV7-2 to TRBJ2-2, with a weak D call TRBD1 (5 bases). Between the trimmed V and J ends, which lost 4 bases and 2 bases, there was a span of 14 bases. This CDR3 is 16 amino acids long. In germline, CDR1 is SGHTA, CDR2 FQGNSA. Here the CDR3 DNA reads TGTGCCAGCAGCTCCCGGACACGAATTAACACCGGGGAGCTGTTTTTT. Its protein is CASSSRTRINTGELFF.

This chain connects TRBV6-1 to TRBJ2-7, with 9 bases aligning to TRBD1. Trimming at V came to 8 bases and at J to 3 bases, leaving 8 bases not matched to a gene. Germline CDR1 MNHNS, CDR2 SASEGT. CDR3 length: 14 residues. The CDR3 nucleotides are TGTGCCAGCGGCCGCTGGGGACAGGGCTACGAGCAGTACTTC. Its protein is CASGRWGQGYEQYF.

The rearrangement links TRBV5-1 to TRBJ2-3; D ambiguous. V shed 3 bases and J shed 5 bases, with 4 bases lying between them. The length of the CDR3 is 11 residues. Looked up from germline, CDR1 is SGHRS and CDR2 is YFSETQ. For the CDR3, the DNA is TGCGCCAGCAGCTGGGAAGATACGCAGTATTTT. The encoded protein is CASSWEDTQYF.

The rearrangement joins TRBV19 to TRBJ2-3, with TRBD2 as a possible D gene (5 bases). The CDR3 has 12 residues. Trimming removed 3 bases at V and 6 bases at J, with 7 bases between. The germline gives CDR1 LNHDA, CDR2 SQIVND (reference sequence). CDR3 in amino acids: CASSIGVDTQYF. The CDR3 coding sequence is TGTGCCAGTAGTATCGGGGTGGATACGCAGTATTTT.

Concerning this clone: This same CDR3 is encoded by further DNA sequences in the sample. CDR3 DNA sequence: TGTGCCAGCAGTTACCTAGCGGGGGGGAGCTCCTACGAGCAGTACTTC. Protein: CASSYLAGGSSYEQYF. The chain employs TRBV6-5 and TRBJ2-7, with TRBD2 identical over 12 bases. Trimming removed 2 bases from V and 0 bases from J; junction bases left unmatched: 2. Germline V gene sequence: CDR1 MNHEY, CDR2 SVGAGI. The length of the CDR3 is 16 residues.

The V gene is TRBV18, the J gene TRBJ1-4, with 7 bases identical to TRBD1. V lost 0 bases to trimming and J lost 0 bases; unmatched junction nucleotides: 13. This CDR3 region has 20 residues. The germline V gene encodes CDR1 KGHSH and CDR2 LQKENI. CDR3 loop: CASSPPAGGSIRATNEKLFF. Written as DNA, the CDR3 is TGTGCCAGCTCACCACCGGCAGGGGGTTCTATTCGGGCAACTAATGAAAAACTGTTTTTT.

This chain uses TRBV5-4 with TRBJ1-3, with D unclear. V lost 4 bases, J lost 3 bases, and 8 bases lay in between. The CDR3 loop spans 13 amino acids. Germline V gene data show CDR1 as SGHNT and CDR2 as YYREEE (reference sequence). CDR3 sequence: CASSRDFGNTIYF. CDR3 DNA sequence: TGTGCCAGCAGCCGGGATTTTGGAAACACCATATATTTT. Full variable domain (rest looked up from reference TRBV5-4 and TRBJ1-3): ETGVTQSPTHLIKTRGQQVTLRCSSQSGHNTVSWYQQALGQGPQFIFQYYREEENGRGNFPPRFSGLQFPNYSSELNVNALELDDSALYLCASSRDFGNTIYFGEGSWLTVV.

The CDR3 spells CASSRQGPGNEQYF. The CDR3 DNA follows: TGTGCCAGCAGCCGACAGGGCCCAGGGAACGAGCAGTACTTC. This rearrangement joins TRBV7-9 to TRBJ2-7; 7 bases are shared with TRBD1. CDR1 is SEHNR and CDR2 is FQNEAQ in the germline V gene (reference sequence). The ends lost 5 bases at V and 5 bases at J; junction bases unmatched: 9. The CDR3 has 14 residues.

This clone was seen more than once but under ten times. The chain carries TRBV11-3 and TRBJ1-1; D unclear. This CDR3 has 13 amino acids. Trimming left V 0 bases short and J 5 bases short, with 7 bases between. Germline CDR1 is SGHNT and CDR2 is YENEEA. In DNA form, the CDR3 reads TGTGCCAGCAGCTTAGATGGCTCGACTGAAGCTTTCTTT. Its translation: CASSLDGSTEAFF. The full variable domain, in which reference TRBV11-3 and TRBJ1-1 provide the parts outside the CDR3, is EAGVVQSPRYKIIEKKQPVAFWCNPISGHNTLYWYLQNLGQGPELLIRYENEEAVDDSQLPKDRFSAERLKGVDSTLKIQPAELGDSAVYLCASSLDGSTEAFFGQGTRLTVV.

The rearrangement joins TRBV6-5 to TRBJ1-2; D remains ambiguous. CDR1 is MNHEY and CDR2 is SVGAGI in the germline V gene. This CDR3 contains 11 residues. V gave up 8 bases and J gave up 8 bases, with 12 bases separating them. DNA of the CDR3: TGTGCCAGCTATCTCACAGCCGGCTACACCTTC. It encodes CASYLTAGYTF.

This chain connects TRBV4-2 to TRBJ2-2; D is perhaps TRBD2 (5 bases). CDR1 is LGHNA, CDR2 YNFKEQ, per germline. V lost 0 bases, J lost 0 bases, and 8 bases lay in between. The CDR3 loop spans 16 amino acids. The CDR3 is CASSQEPAANTGELFF. The CDR3 coding sequence is TGTGCCAGCAGCCAAGAACCAGCGGCGAACACCGGGGAGCTGTTTTTT.

This chain links TRBV5-5 with TRBJ2-7; D possibly corresponds to TRBD2 (5 bases). Trimming removed 0 bases from V and 4 bases from J, with 11 bases in between. CDR1 and CDR2 from the germline V gene are SGHKS and YYEKEE (reference sequence). CDR3 length: 14 residues. CDR3 region: CASSLVSVSYEQYF. CDR3 in DNA: TGTGCCAGCAGCTTGGTTAGCGTTTCTTACGAGCAGTACTTC.

The CDR3 DNA sequence: TGTGCCAGCAGTACGACAGGGTTGAACACTGAAGCTTTCTTT. It encodes CASSTTGLNTEAFF. The chain joins TRBV28 to TRBJ1-1; 7 bases align to TRBD1. This CDR3 region has 14 residues. Germline loops: CDR1 MDHEN, CDR2 SYDVKM. V was pared by 5 bases and J by 0 bases, with 3 bases of the junction left unmatched.

This clone occurred a few times. The chain combines TRBV28 with TRBJ1-2; D perhaps matches TRBD1 (5 bases). There are 13 residues in the CDR3. Trimming took 3 bases from V and 6 from J, leaving 11 bases between them. CDR1 MDHEN and CDR2 SYDVKM come from the germline V gene. The CDR3 region has the DNA TGTGCCAGCAGTTTCTCCGGGACCGATGGCTACACCTTC. Its protein is CASSFSGTDGYTF.

This chain joins TRBV25-1 and TRBJ2-7; 10 positions agree with TRBD2. The CDR3 has 15 residues. The germline gives CDR1 MGHDK, CDR2 SYGVNS. V dropped 4 bases and J dropped 6; count of bases not matched to a gene: 9. The DNA for the CDR3 is TGTGCCAGCAGTGCAACTAGCGGGATTCTTCTCGAGCAGTACTTC. The encoded protein is CASSATSGILLEQYF.

The chain combines TRBV15 with TRBJ2-1; unclear D gene. Germline V gene lookup returns CDR1 LNHNV and CDR2 YYDKDF (reference sequence). This CDR3 comprises 14 residues. Trimming pared 7 bases from V and 2 bases from J, leaving 12 bases between. The CDR3 DNA reads TGTGCCACCACCCAGCGTGATACCTACAATGAGCAGTTCTTC. It is translated as CATTQRDTYNEQFF.

The gene calls are TRBV21-1 and TRBJ1-5. TRBV21-1 is designated a pseudogene. CDR3 length: 14 amino acids. The CDR3 loop is CASSKVGKNQPQHF. The CDR3 nucleotides read TGTGCCAGCAGCAAAGTCGGGAAAAATCAGCCCCAGCATTTT.

The chain recombines TRBV2 with TRBJ1-4; unclear D gene. The CDR3 is 12 residues long. Trimming pared 6 bases from V and 8 bases from J, leaving 10 bases between. The germline V gene has CDR1 SNHLY and CDR2 FYNNEI. Here the CDR3 reads CASRVSPEKLFF. DNA of the CDR3: TGTGCCAGCAGGGTCAGCCCGGAAAAACTGTTTTTT.

This chain uses TRBV29-1 with TRBJ2-7, with a tentative D call TRBD1 (5 bases). The CDR3 consists of 12 residues. In germline, CDR1 is SQVTM, CDR2 ANQGSEA. The CDR3: CSSQDTTYEQYF. The CDR3 nucleotides read TGCAGTAGCCAGGACACCACCTACGAGCAGTACTTC.

The V and J genes are TRBV9 and TRBJ2-1; TRBD1 might be the D (6 bases). The CDR3 spans 13 residues. Deletions cut 3 bases from V and 3 bases from J, with 7 bases between. CDR1 is SGDLS and CDR2 is YYNGEE in the germline V gene. Here the CDR3 reads CASSADSYNEQFF. In DNA form, the CDR3 reads TGTGCCAGCAGCGCGGACAGCTACAATGAGCAGTTCTTC.

V usage is TRBV27 and J usage is TRBJ1-2, with a tentative D call TRBD1 (6 bases). V lost 5 bases, J lost 6 bases, and 13 bases lay in between. The CDR3 length is 13 residues. Per the germline V gene, CDR1 is MNHEY and CDR2 is SMNVEV (reference sequence). The CDR3 protein is CASSPGGLDGYTF. CDR3 DNA sequence: TGTGCCAGCAGTCCGGGGGGGCTAGATGGCTACACCTTC.

This clone was counted a few times. V usage is TRBV7-9 and J usage is TRBJ1-2; possible D gene TRBD1, 5 bases. Trimming left V 3 bases short and J 5 bases short, with 7 bases between. Germline V gene sequence: CDR1 SEHNR, CDR2 FQNEAQ (reference sequence). The CDR3 length is 12 residues. The CDR3 DNA follows: TGTGCCAGCAGCTTCGGGGGATATGGCTACACCTTC. This translates into CASSFGGYGYTF. The variable domain in full, with the rest retrieved from reference TRBV7-9 and TRBJ1-2, is DTGVSQNPRHKITKRGQNVTFRCDPISEHNRLYWYRQTLGQGPEFLTYFQNEAQLEKSRLLSDRFSAERPKGSFSTLEIQRTEQGDSAMYLCASSFGGYGYTFGSGTRLTVV.

This rearrangement joins TRBV4-3 to TRBJ1-2, with unresolved D. Per germline, CDR1 LGHNA and CDR2 YSLEER. The CDR3 covers 15 residues. The V end was cut by 0 bases, the J end by 4 bases, with 12 bases between. The CDR3 protein is CASSQELINPYGYTF. The CDR3 DNA reads TGCGCCAGCAGCCAAGAACTGATTAACCCCTATGGCTACACCTTC.

This rearrangement joins TRBV6-4 to TRBJ1-1; possible D gene TRBD1, 5 bases. The V and J ends lost 10 bases and 6 bases respectively, with 18 bases between them. Germline V gene lookup returns CDR1 MRHNA and CDR2 SNTAGT. This CDR3 is built from 13 residues. CDR3 sequence reads: CATRTEGLAEAFF. The CDR3 DNA reads TGTGCCACCCGGACGGAGGGGTTGGCTGAAGCTTTCTTT.

The chain links TRBV7-2 to TRBJ2-5; D might be TRBD1 or TRBD2, each matching 5 bases. The V and J ends lost 2 bases and 4 bases respectively, with 14 bases between them. This CDR3 spans 15 amino acids. Germline assignment: CDR1 SGHTA and CDR2 FQGNSA. DNA of the CDR3: TGTGCCAGCAGCTTACACGATGGGACGTTAGAGACCCAGTACTTC. Encoded protein: CASSLHDGTLETQYF.

The J gene is TRBJ2-1, the V gene TRBV27; D is undetermined. Germline V gene sequence: CDR1 MNHEY, CDR2 SMNVEV (reference sequence). CDR3 size: 15 residues. V lost 5 bases and J 3 bases, leaving 14 bases between the germline ends. CDR3 residues: CASSLGSPFYNEQFF. CDR3 sequence (DNA): TGTGCCAGCAGTCTCGGGTCGCCGTTCTACAATGAGCAGTTCTTC.

The V gene is TRBV7-9, the J gene TRBJ1-2; 11 positions agree with TRBD1. CDR3 length: 17 residues. In germline, CDR1 is SEHNR, CDR2 FQNEAQ (reference sequence). Trimming removed 5 bases from V and 6 bases from J; junction bases left unmatched: 14. CDR3 bases: TGTGCCAGCAGCCTACCTTGGGGTAGGACAGGGGGCGATGGCTACACCTTC. Amino acids: CASSLPWGRTGGDGYTF. Variable domain in full (rest from reference TRBV7-9 and TRBJ1-2): DTGVSQNPRHKITKRGQNVTFRCDPISEHNRLYWYRQTLGQGPEFLTYFQNEAQLEKSRLLSDRFSAERPKGSFSTLEIQRTEQGDSAMYLCASSLPWGRTGGDGYTFGSGTRLTVV.